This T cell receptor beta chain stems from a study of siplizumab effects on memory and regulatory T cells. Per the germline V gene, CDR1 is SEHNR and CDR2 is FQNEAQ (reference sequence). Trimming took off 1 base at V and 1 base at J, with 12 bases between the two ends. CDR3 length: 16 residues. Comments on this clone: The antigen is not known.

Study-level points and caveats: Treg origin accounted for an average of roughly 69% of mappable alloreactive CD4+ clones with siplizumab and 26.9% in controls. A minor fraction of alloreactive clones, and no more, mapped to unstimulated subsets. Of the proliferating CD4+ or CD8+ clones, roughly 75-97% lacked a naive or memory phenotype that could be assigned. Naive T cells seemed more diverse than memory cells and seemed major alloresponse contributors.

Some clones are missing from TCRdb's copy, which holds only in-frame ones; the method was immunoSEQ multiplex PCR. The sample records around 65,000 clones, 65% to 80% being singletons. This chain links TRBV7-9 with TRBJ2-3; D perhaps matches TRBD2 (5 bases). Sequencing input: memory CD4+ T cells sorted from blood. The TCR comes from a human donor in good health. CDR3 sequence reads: CASSLGVAPRTDTQYF. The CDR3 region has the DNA TGTGCCAGCAGCTTAGGAGTAGCGCCCCGCACAGATACGCAGTATTTT.